These 9 T cell receptor beta chains were all obtained from the same sample, sequenced in a study of cytomegalovirus exposure and HLA in healthy donors. PCR used 60 Vbeta primers and 13 Jbeta primers. The assay was immunoSEQ multiplex PCR, and TCRdb's table has in-frame clones only and misses some. This sample carries about 120,000 clones, more than 60% of them seen once, and the ten largest clones take about 4%. The specimen sequenced was PBMCs. These receptors all stem from a woman aged 35 to 49 in good health and CMV-seronegative.

The chain links TRBV10-3 to TRBJ2-5; perhaps TRBD1 as D (6 bases). There are 14 residues in the CDR3. Germline V gene data show CDR1 as ENHRY and CDR2 as SYGVKD. V lost 2 bases, J lost 4 bases, and 11 bases lay in between. Written as DNA, the CDR3 is TGTGCCATCAGTGAGAGAGAAGGGGGAGAGACCCAGTACTTC. It specifies CAISEREGGETQYF.

As concerns this clone: One junction end disagrees with the germline gene, perhaps due to a read error. The chain uses TRBV7-9 and TRBJ1-2; 8 positions agree with TRBD1. Germline CDR1 is SEHNR and CDR2 is FQNEAQ (reference sequence). This CDR3 is built from 14 residues. The CDR3 sequence: CSSSREDRVSGYTF. As DNA, the CDR3 is TGTTCCAGCAGCCGGGAGGACAGGGTCTCTGGCTACACCTTC.

The chain is built from TRBV10-3 and TRBJ1-4; 8 bases map to TRBD1. Germline-derived CDR1 and CDR2 are ENHRY and SYGVKD. The CDR3 extends over 15 amino acids. With 2 bases clipped from V and 6 bases from J, the junction kept 5 bases outside the gene matches. The CDR3 spells CAISEQDREHEKLFF. CDR3 DNA: TGTGCCATCAGTGAGCAGGACAGGGAACATGAAAAACTGTTTTTT.

A single count supports this clone. The chain couples TRBV6-4 to TRBJ2-3; no definite D call. Germline-derived CDR1 and CDR2 are MRHNA and SNTAGT. The CDR3 totals 14 residues. V was pared by 0 bases and J by 6 bases, with 10 bases between. CDR3 nucleotides: TGTGCCAGCAGTGACTCAGGCCCAGGCGATACGCAGTATTTT. Residues: CASSDSGPGDTQYF.

The V call is TRBV5-1, the J call TRBJ2-1; weak D call: TRBD1 (5 bases). CDR3 size: 13 residues. Trimming removed 4 bases from V and 5 bases from J, with 10 bases in between. Germline V gives CDR1 SGHRS, CDR2 YFSETQ. The CDR3 here is CASSVRRDNEQFF. The CDR3 DNA reads TGCGCCAGCAGCGTACGCAGGGACAATGAGCAGTTCTTC.

The genes are TRBV27 and TRBJ2-7; perhaps TRBD2 as D (6 bases). Trimming shortened V by 5 bases and J by 2 bases, and 10 bases separated the two germline ends. Germline assignment: CDR1 MNHEY and CDR2 SMNVEV (reference sequence). The CDR3 contains 13 residues. In nucleotides, the CDR3 is TGTGCCAGCAGTGCGGGACTCCCCTACGAGCAGTACTTC. Translated, it gives CASSAGLPYEQYF.

The chain employs TRBV4-2 and TRBJ2-5, with D possibly TRBD2 on 6 matching bases. The germline V gene encodes CDR1 LGHNA and CDR2 YNFKEQ. Trimming cost V 2 bases and J 5 bases, with 18 bases left between them. The CDR3 is made up of 16 amino acids. Here the CDR3 reads CASSQFRRGGGETQYF. CDR3 coding DNA: TGTGCCAGCAGCCAATTCAGGAGGGGCGGTGGTGAGACCCAGTACTTC.

This sequence joins TRBV7-6 and TRBJ2-1; 9 bases match TRBD2. V dropped 5 bases and J dropped 8; count of bases not matched to a gene: 10. The V gene's germline CDR1 is SGHVS and CDR2 FNYEAQ. CDR3 length: 15 residues. CDR3 nucleotide sequence: TGTGCCAGCAGCACCCTAAGCGGGGGGCTCGATGAGCAGTTCTTC. Its translation is CASSTLSGGLDEQFF.

This chain connects TRBV28 to TRBJ2-1; 9 nucleotides match TRBD2. Germline assignment: CDR1 MDHEN and CDR2 SYDVKM. After removal of 6 bases from V and 7 bases from J, the junction contained 10 bases not matched to a gene. This CDR3 contains 15 residues. The CDR3 DNA follows: TGTGCCAGCAGCAAAGCGGGGGGAATCGGGAATGAGCAGTTCTTC. Translated, it gives CASSKAGGIGNEQFF.